The TCR beta chain described here comes from a study of cytomegalovirus exposure and HLA in healthy donors (dated by TCRdb to about 2017). Regarding the study in general: An earlier analysis of about 560 of the donors reported 250 to 300 Gb of sequence data and 117 million unique TCR beta sequences obtained from roughly 170 million T cells. Roughly 300 gigabases of sequencing data and roughly 80 million unique TCR sequences made up an early release that covered some 640 HLA-typed donors. The genetic ancestry cluster associated with self-reported Caucasian donors included 70% to 85% of the 300 to 400 genotyped donors. The study aimed to test whether cataloging public T cell receptors could reveal signatures of past pathogen exposure. The study profiled the T cell repertoires of hundreds of subjects by immunosequencing and related them to cytomegalovirus serostatus. Besides the first cohort of roughly 700 subjects, a separate validation cohort made up of 120 different subjects was used. High-throughput TCR immunosequencing, statistical association of individual TCRs with disease status, and machine learning were combined to predict cytomegalovirus infection status. A later analysis re-analyzed previously published TCR beta repertoires from 660 or so donors and added high-resolution HLA genotyping to study TCR occurrence patterns. In the later analysis, no new phenotypic data were used to find candidate immune exposures; instead, reliance was placed on TCR beta sequences and their occurrence across donors. An earlier analysis of roughly 580 of the donors used high-throughput TCR beta sequencing to judge whether each TCR beta V gene segment behaved as functional or pseudogenic. Alongside the repertoire data, information on donor age, sex, ethnicity and CMV serostatus was compiled. A later genetic analysis took genome-wide SNP genotypes for 398 of the 666 donors and used that subset as a discovery cohort. All discovery cohort repertoires had been generated using a single sequencing platform. HLA typing included class I and class II loci at four-digit resolution. The number of typed donors differed by locus: about 620-640 for A, B, C, DRB1 and DQB1; approximately 540 for DQA1; 606 for DPA1; and about 450 for DPB1. Several DR-DQ haplotypes were treated as single units for association and clustering because of strong linkage in the cohort. Among around 400 genotyped donors of the cohort, an average of approximately 240,000 unique TCR beta nucleotide sequences was sequenced per donor, of which about 19% were non-productive. Study-level results and caveats: While some public TCRs were present in many individuals, most TCR sequences turned up only very rarely across donors. According to a later genetic analysis, donors in an Asian-associated ancestry cluster had fewer N-insertions in productive TCRs than the approximately 700-donor mean. In a later analysis, around 17,000 TCR beta sequences were associated with specific HLA alleles at a false discovery rate of 0.05. Because counts were too low, roughly 18 rarely observed V segments, including chromosome 9 orphons, were left out of the earlier analysis of approximately 500 of the donors. Because HLA typing was missing for some donors at each locus, association tests included only the typed subset. The study gave a list of about 170 TCR beta chains associated with cytomegalovirus. Broadly in line with IMGT annotations, most TCR beta V segments showed up in productive rearrangements about 90% or about 30% of the time in an earlier analysis of several hundred of the donors. It was suggested by the authors that the approach could potentially be generalized to other disease states and immunological phenotypes. In vitro tests confirmed that three of the cytomegalovirus-associated TCR beta chains recognize cytomegalovirus antigens. This cohort had only TCR beta chains sequenced, and the lack of alpha or paired-chain data limited which features could be detected. In a later analysis, TCR association rates were found to vary across HLA loci, with the most associated TCRs seen for DRB1 alleles and the fewest for HLA-C alleles. Linkage disequilibrium might explain the correlated functional status among segregating V segments, but an unknown experimental factor could not be ruled out. A further reported finding was that TCR beta sequences accurately predicted the HLA-A and HLA-B alleles for most subjects in the first cohort. A later analysis found that HLA-associated TCR beta chains were more clonally expanded and had lower generation probabilities than equally common non-associated chains. In a later analysis, most CMV-associated TCR beta chains were found to appear HLA-restricted, with HLA associations seemingly driven largely by CMV exposure. Some IMGT-functional V segments, including TRBV6-2 and TRBV6-3, could not be distinguished by the 87-base-pair reads and were therefore excluded. Assigning TCR associations to individual alleles was difficult when HLA alleles, especially DR and DQ, strongly co-occurred. The classifier was reported to diagnose cytomegalovirus status with high specificity and sensitivity in both the original cohort and the validation cohort. In a later genetic analysis, a missense DCLRE1C variant was associated with V-gene and J-gene trimming of TCR beta chains, and the association was replicated in an independent cohort. A group of highly shared sequence variants was considered likely to be a technical artifact of the sequencing pipeline. The presence/absence analyses assumed that sequencing depth was roughly uniform across donors, and that assumption may not be true. According to a later analysis, parvovirus B19, influenza, CMV and Epstein-Barr virus appeared linked to several top co-occurrence clusters. Immune exposure information for the cohort was limited to CMV serostatus.

The cohort comprised some 730 healthy bone marrow donors. At the time of sampling, every cohort member was nominally healthy, though immune exposures that went unrecorded were likely present. The donor was CMV seronegative and was included in the group of around 320 seronegative cohort members. A peripheral blood sample was provided by each donor, and peripheral blood mononuclear cells were used for TCR beta sequencing. Genomic DNA extraction from the blood cell samples was performed with the Qiagen DNeasy Blood Extraction Kit. Including the terminal cysteine and phenylalanine, the CDR3 comprises 14 residues. The entry retains the CDR3 DNA only, 42 bases that are in frame from base 1. Sequences SGHDT (CDR1) and YYEEEE (CDR2) are obtained from the germline V gene. V is cut by 3 bases and J by 2 bases, and the space between the germline ends is 10 bases. With respect to this clone: The specificity of this receptor is unknown. No much larger clone is present one base from it, and per-base qualities are unavailable.

The library relied on the immunoSEQ multiplex PCR assay. For the multiplex PCR, a mixture combining 60 forward primers for TCR Vbeta segments and 13 reverse primers for TCR Jbeta segments was used. A multiplex PCR assay on genomic DNA amplified the CDR3 region of rearranged TCR beta genes. On the Illumina HiSeq System, the amplified TCR beta libraries were sequenced as 87-base-pair reads. Processing in the source paper ran as follows. Across the 500 to 750 repertoires, a later analysis counted 80 million or so unique TCR beta chains, approximately 12 million of which were shared by at least two donors. A nearest-neighbor algorithm error-corrected the raw reads and collapsed the reads into unique sequences, merging closely related sequences to remove PCR and sequencing errors. Alignment of CDR3 sequences to IMGT reference sequences was used to assign V, D and J gene segments. For a sequence to be retained, at least a six-nucleotide match to both a V gene segment and a J gene segment was required. Rearrangements were called productive when the CDR3 lacked stop codons and stayed in frame with V and J; all others were non-productive. Following IMGT convention, CDR3 was defined as the stretch from the second conserved V-encoded cysteine to the conserved J-encoded phenylalanine. The earlier analysis of about 500 of the donors excluded sequences that lacked an unambiguous match to a single V gene segment. An earlier analysis of 587 of the donors classified V segments as functional when productive rearrangements were above 56.7% and as segregating when the standard deviation between donors was above 5%. A statistical classification framework was built to diagnose cytomegalovirus status from the catalog of TCR beta chain sequences. A later analysis assigned V and J genes by comparing TCR nucleotide sequences with IMGT/GENE-DB human TR gene sequences. The TCRdist pipeline was used in a later analysis to assign CDR3 sequences and most-parsimonious VDJ recombination scenarios. In a later analysis, each TCR beta chain was defined by its CDR3 amino acid sequence together with its V-gene family, and reads without a unique V-gene family were excluded. A later analysis removed several hundred highly shared, low-generation-probability nucleotide sequences to deal with suspected cross-contamination and a sequencing artifact. In a later analysis, a clonal expansion index was calculated for each public chain from normalized within-repertoire ranks of inferred template counts. Generation probabilities in a later analysis came from a VDJ recombination model fitted to out-of-frame rearrangements, and those results were checked against IGoR. In a later analysis, TCR-TCR, TCR-HLA and TCR-CMV co-occurrence was scored with hypergeometric tests, and a repertoire-size bias correction was applied to TCR pairs. A later analysis estimated false discovery rates by permuting HLA or CMV assignments 20 times. A later analysis grouped co-occurring TCRs with DBSCAN, adding TCRdist sequence similarity when clustering within HLA-allele-positive subsets. For co-occurrence clustering, repertoires with fewer than 30,000 or more than 120,000 public chains were excluded, along with 4 to 6 repertoires with anomalous nucleotide sharing. Here the immuneACCESS table is served through TCRdb, limited to in-frame sequences with V and J called. Missing clones are a known gap in these copies; in checked studies unresolved V genes cover under half, and the rest lacks a known reason. V, J and clone size derive from that table, while D and trimming were established from the DNA sequence. Counted in this sample were 170,000 or so clones; 78% of them appeared once. The ten largest clones add up to roughly 3% of the sample.

The sequenced sample was PBMCs. The TCR sequence derives from a woman between 35 and 50 years old in good health and CMV-seronegative. The chain couples TRBV5-6 to TRBJ2-3; TRBD1 is a possible D gene, resting on 6 matching bases. The CDR3 here reads CASSSDRYTDTQYF. The nucleotide sequence reads as follows: TGTGCCAGCAGCTCGGACAGATACACAGATACGCAGTATTTT.